One sample yielded the 5 T cell receptor beta chains listed below, sequenced in a study of technical replicates of blood from a handful of donors (dated by TCRdb to about 2017). The library was generated by the immunoSEQ multiplex PCR assay. TCRdb took this table from immuneACCESS and kept in-frame rearrangements with V and J called. Such tables lack part of the clones; where checked against another copy, unresolved V genes explain under half of the gap, and the rest is unexplained. The sample includes 65,000 to 85,000 clones, with about 90% observed a single time. The ten biggest clones cover 0.3% to 0.45% of the sample. Specimen: T cells isolated from PBMCs. The receptors originated from a human donor in good health.

The chain is built from TRBV4-3 and TRBJ2-3, with D possibly matching TRBD2 (6 bases). The CDR3 contains 13 residues. V lost 3 bases to trimming and J lost 9 bases, with 13 bases between them. CDR1 is LGHNA and CDR2 is YSLEER in the germline V gene. CDR3 region: CASSQRLVDTQYF. As DNA, the CDR3 is TGCGCCAGCAGCCAGAGACTAGTTGACACGCAGTATTTT.

The chain couples TRBV5-4 to TRBJ2-3; 8 nucleotides align to TRBD2. The J segment lost 1 base and the V segment lost 4 bases, leaving 2 bases of the junction unmatched. The germline V gene has CDR1 SGHNT and CDR2 YYREEE (reference sequence). There are 14 residues in the CDR3. The CDR3 DNA is TGTGCCAGCAGCCCGACTAGCGGCACAGATACGCAGTATTTT. Its translation: CASSPTSGTDTQYF.

The chain links TRBV9 to TRBJ1-1; TRBD1 is a possible D gene (6 bases). Germline CDR1 and CDR2: SGDLS and YYNGEE. V lost 4 bases and J 4 bases, leaving 14 bases between the germline ends. CDR3 length equals 14 residues. As DNA, the CDR3 is TGTGCCAGCAGCCCTCCACAGGGTATCACTGAAGCTTTCTTT. Its translation: CASSPPQGITEAFF.

The chain has TRBV19 and TRBJ2-1; 7 bases fit TRBD2. V shed 5 bases and J 1 base; nucleotides not matched to a gene: 2. Germline V gene lookup returns CDR1 LNHDA and CDR2 SQIVND (reference sequence). CDR3 length: 14 residues. CDR3 sequence: CASSGGSSYNEQFF. For the CDR3, the DNA is TGTGCCAGTAGTGGCGGGAGTTCCTACAATGAGCAGTTCTTC. The full variable domain, completed using reference TRBV19 and TRBJ2-1, is DGGITQSPKYLFRKEGQNVTLSCEQNLNHDAMYWYRQDPGQGLRLIYYSQIVNDFQKGDIAEGYSVSREKKESFPLTVTSAQKNPTAFYLCASSGGSSYNEQFFGPGTRLTVL.

V usage is TRBV9 and J usage is TRBJ2-1; 8 bases map to TRBD2. Losses at the gene ends were 4 bases for V and 8 bases for J; bases not matched to a gene: 11. Per germline, CDR1 SGDLS and CDR2 YYNGEE. The CDR3 has 15 residues. This CDR3 is CASSYLGGRRDEQFF. The CDR3 DNA reads as TGTGCCAGCAGCTACCTCGGCGGGAGGAGGGATGAGCAGTTCTTC.